This is a list of T cell receptor beta chains from one sample in a study of blood T cell repertoires in COVID-19. The protocol was immunoSEQ multiplex PCR, while the TCRdb copy is restricted to in-frame clones and leaves out a portion. The sample holds tens of thousands of clones, nearly 75% seen once. Sequencing input: peripheral blood. These TCRs come from a human donor in a cohort sampled during active or convalescent COVID-19. Each CDR3 is given with its conserved first and last residue. D genes are given only for firm matches. A clone size is listed for some rows: how often the clone was seen (once, few, many), or a class if it is expanded.

v_gene	d_gene	abundance	j_gene	CDR3nt	CDR3aa
TRBV20-1	NA	few	TRBJ2-1	TGCAGTGCTCGCCTTGTGGCTGGGCAGTTCTTC	CSARLVAGQFF
TRBV24-1	TRBD2	NA	TRBJ2-5	TGTGCCACCAGTGAGTCTAGCGGGGGGGCCGGGCAAGAGACCCAGTACTTC	CATSESSGGAGQETQYF
TRBV6-1	NA	NA	TRBJ2-3	TGTGCCAGCAGTGAACCTTCAGGGGTATATACGCAGTATTTT	CASSEPSGVYTQYF
TRBV30	NA	NA	TRBJ1-1	TGTGCCTGGCTCGTCCAGGGGGAAGCTTTCTTT	CAWLVQGEAFF
TRBV7-9	TRBD1	many	TRBJ2-7	TGTGCCAGCAGCTCTACAAGGGGGCGTCAAACCGAGCAGTACTTC	CASSSTRGRQTEQYF
TRBV28	TRBD1	NA	TRBJ1-2	TGTGCCAGCAGATCCGGACAGGCTAACTATGGCTACACCTTC	CASRSGQANYGYTF
TRBV18	TRBD1	NA	TRBJ1-2	TGTGCCAGCTCACCCGAGGGGGACAGGGCCCATGGCTACACCTTC	CASSPEGDRAHGYTF
TRBV28	NA	NA	TRBJ1-1	TGTGCCATCGGAGTTGGGGGGAAAACTGAAGCTTTCTTT	CAIGVGGKTEAFF
TRBV6-2/TRBV6-3	NA	NA	TRBJ2-7	TGTGCCAGCAGTTACCACCATGAGACAGGTCGACCCTACGAGCAGTACTTC	CASSYHHETGRPYEQYF
TRBV7-9	NA	NA	TRBJ2-2	TGTGCCAGCAACACCATCGGGGAGCTGTTTTTT	CASNTIGELFF
TRBV30	NA	NA	TRBJ1-4	TGTGCCTGGTTCGAACAGGGAAAACTGTTTTTT	CAWFEQGKLFF
TRBV7-9	NA	NA	TRBJ1-1	TGTGCCAGCAGCTTTAGAGTACGAACGAACACTGAAGCTTTCTTT	CASSFRVRTNTEAFF
TRBV4-1	NA	NA	TRBJ2-3	TGCGCCAGCAGCCAAGGAGGCATCCTAACAGATACGCAGTATTTT	CASSQGGILTDTQYF